The present TCR beta chain was sequenced within a study of Ad26.COV2.S vaccination and SARS-CoV-2 variants. Treatment given: around 19 received Ad26.COV2.S at low or high dose, single or two shots; about 5 received placebo; per-sample allocation not given. Collection of samples fell on day 63 after the first vaccine or placebo injection. Whoever gave the sample was an adult aged 18-55 years in Boston. Produced via immunoSEQ multiplex PCR; TCRdb's table is partial and in-frame only. The sample includes about 430,000 clones, more than 80% seen only once; the top ten take approximately 12%. The CDR3 contains 16 residues. Germline loops: CDR1 SGHRS, CDR2 YFSETQ. V lost 2 bases and J lost 1, with 15 bases in between.

The chain links TRBV5-1 to TRBJ2-5; D might be TRBD1 (5 bases). The sequencing used peripheral blood, collected in a trial of Ad26.COV2.S vaccine versus placebo. This receptor was obtained from a person aged 18-65 years who received the Ad26.COV2.S COVID-19 vaccine or a placebo. For the CDR3, the DNA is TGCGCCAGCAGCTTCCAGGGTGGGGCAATCCAAGAGACCCAGTACTTC. Protein: CASSFQGGAIQETQYF.